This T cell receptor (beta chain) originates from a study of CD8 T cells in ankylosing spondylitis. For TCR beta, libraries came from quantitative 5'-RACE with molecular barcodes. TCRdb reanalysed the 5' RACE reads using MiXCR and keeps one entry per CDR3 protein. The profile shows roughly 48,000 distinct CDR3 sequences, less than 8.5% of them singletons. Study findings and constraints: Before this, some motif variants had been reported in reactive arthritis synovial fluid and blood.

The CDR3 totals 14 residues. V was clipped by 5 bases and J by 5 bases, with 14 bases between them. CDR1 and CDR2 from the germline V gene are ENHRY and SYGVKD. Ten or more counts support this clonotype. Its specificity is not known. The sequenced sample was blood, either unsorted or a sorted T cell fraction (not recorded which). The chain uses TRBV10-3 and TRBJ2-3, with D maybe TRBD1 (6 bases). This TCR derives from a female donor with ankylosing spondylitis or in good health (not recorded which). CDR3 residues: CAISTQGSEDTQYF. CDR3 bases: TGTGCCATCAGTACTCAGGGGTCTGAAGATACGCAGTATTTT.